Below, 31 T cell receptor beta chains from the same sample are listed, as sequenced in a study of OX40 agonist ivuxolimab in advanced cancers. Sequencing used immunoSEQ multiplex PCR; TCRdb keeps in-frame clones, though not all of them. The top ten clones hold about 26% of a sample with around 15,000 clones, over 75% of them seen once. Source: CD4+ or CD8+ T cells sorted from blood, taken in a trial of the OX40 agonist ivuxolimab. The origin of the receptors is an adult with an advanced solid tumor such as melanoma, head and neck, liver or kidney cancer.

This chain connects TRBV5-1 to TRBJ2-3; tentative D call: TRBD1 (6 bases). The germline V and J ends were trimmed by 0 bases and 2 bases, with 22 bases remaining between them. CDR1 SGHRS and CDR2 YFSETQ come from the germline V gene. The CDR3 is 19 amino acids. CDR3 DNA sequence: TGCGCCAGCAGCTTGGTCTCTCTAGAGGGGGTGGAGGACACAGATACGCAGTATTTT. It translates to CASSLVSLEGVEDTDTQYF.

The rearrangement uses TRBV7-8 and TRBJ2-1; D ambiguous. Germline values: CDR1 SGHVS, CDR2 FQNEAQ. The CDR3 is 15 residues long. Deletions cut 0 bases from V and 9 bases from J, with 15 bases between. The CDR3 is CASSLAGIFTGEQFF. The CDR3 DNA reads as TGTGCCAGCAGCTTAGCGGGAATCTTCACGGGTGAGCAGTTCTTC.

This chain joins TRBV11-1 and TRBJ2-7; possibly TRBD1 for D (7 bases). Between the trimmed V and J ends, which lost 1 base and 5 bases, there was a span of 15 bases. The CDR3 sequence is 15 residues long. From germline, CDR1 is SGHAT and CDR2 FQDESV (reference sequence). The CDR3 region has the DNA TGTGCCAGCAGCTTAGGGGCAGGGGGGAGGCACGAGCAGTACTTC. Its translation: CASSLGAGGRHEQYF.

The chain links TRBV2 to TRBJ2-3; D is undetermined. The CDR3 is 13 residues long. CDR1 and CDR2 (germline): SNHLY, FYNNEI. V was clipped by 11 bases and J by 0 bases, with 12 bases between them. The CDR3 sequence is CAPLGTSTDTQYF. In nucleotides, the CDR3 is TGTGCCCCCTTGGGCACTAGCACAGATACGCAGTATTTT.

The V and J genes are TRBV5-8 and TRBJ1-1, with D hard to call. The germline CDR1 and CDR2 sequences are SGHTS and YDEGEE. Trimming pared 2 bases from V and 1 base from J, leaving 3 bases between. The CDR3 is 12 amino acids. CDR3 amino acids: CASSFQNTEAFF. In DNA form, the CDR3 reads TGTGCCAGCAGCTTCCAGAACACTGAAGCTTTCTTT.

The chain joins TRBV4-1 to TRBJ1-3; D is unresolved. Germline V gene data show CDR1 as MGHRA and CDR2 as YSYEKL. The V gene lost 1 base and the J gene lost 2 bases, with 6 bases spanning the gap. The CDR3 has 14 amino acids. CDR3 residues: CASSQAGTGNTIYF. DNA for the CDR3: TGCGCCAGCAGCCAAGCTGGAACTGGAAACACCATATATTTT.

The gene calls are TRBV7-9 and TRBJ1-1; 7 bases align to TRBD1. Per the germline V gene, CDR1 is SEHNR and CDR2 is FQNEAQ (reference sequence). The junction had 3 bases not matched to a gene; V was cut back by 5 bases and J by 0 bases. The CDR3 has 14 residues. CDR3 nucleotides: TGTGCCAGCAGCAAGGGACAGATGAACACTGAAGCTTTCTTT. As protein: CASSKGQMNTEAFF.

This clone appeared a few times. This chain links TRBV12-5 with TRBJ1-1; no clear D gene. Trimming left V 0 bases short and J 1 base short, with 3 bases between. The CDR3 extends over 13 amino acids. Per germline, CDR1 LGHNT and CDR2 FRNRAP. CDR3 protein: CASGLVPNTEAFF. CDR3 nucleotides: TGTGCTAGTGGTTTGGTGCCGAACACTGAAGCTTTCTTT.

DNA of the CDR3: TGTGCCAGCAGCCCACGATCAGCCCAGCATTTT. It translates to CASSPRSAQHF. The V call is TRBV7-6, the J call TRBJ1-5; no clear D. With 5 bases removed from V and 11 bases from J, the gap between germline ends came to 10 bases. The CDR3 totals 11 residues. The germline gives CDR1 SGHVS, CDR2 FNYEAQ.

The chain joins TRBV5-4 to TRBJ1-5; TRBD1 agrees at 9 bases. This CDR3 has 17 amino acids. The J segment lost 6 bases and the V segment lost 1 base, leaving 11 bases of the junction unmatched. From germline, CDR1 is SGHNT and CDR2 YYREEE (reference sequence). The CDR3 sequence is CASSLKGQGIFPQPQHF. The CDR3 nucleotides read TGTGCCAGCAGCTTGAAGGGACAGGGAATTTTCCCTCAGCCCCAGCATTTT. Complete variable domain (other parts from reference TRBV5-4 and TRBJ1-5): ETGVTQSPTHLIKTRGQQVTLRCSSQSGHNTVSWYQQALGQGPQFIFQYYREEENGRGNFPPRFSGLQFPNYSSELNVNALELDDSALYLCASSLKGQGIFPQPQHFGDGTRLSIL.

The chain couples TRBV27 to TRBJ2-5; D call uncertain. The CDR3 runs to 14 residues. Germline assignment: CDR1 MNHEY and CDR2 SMNVEV (reference sequence). The V end lost 6 bases, the J end lost 2 bases, and 13 bases lay between the germline ends. The CDR3 DNA follows: TGTGCCAGCAGCTTAGCCCTTGAGCAAGAGACCCAGTACTTC. It encodes CASSLALEQETQYF.

The chain couples TRBV25-1 to TRBJ2-7, with D possibly matching TRBD2 (5 bases). The CDR3 covers 16 residues. Trimming cost V 1 base and J 3 bases, with 16 bases left between them. Germline V gene lookup returns CDR1 MGHDK and CDR2 SYGVNS. CDR3 sequence (DNA): TGTGCCAGCAGTGAATCAGGCGGGCTGTACTACTACGAGCAGTACTTC. Its translation is CASSESGGLYYYEQYF.

The chain recombines TRBV5-1 with TRBJ2-1; TRBD2 matches at 7 bases. The CDR3 covers 13 residues. Trimming at V came to 7 bases and at J to 10 bases, leaving 11 bases not matched to a gene. Germline lookup yields CDR1 SGHRS and CDR2 YFSETQ. As DNA, the CDR3 is TGCGCCAGCGGATGGGGGGGGGAGGGAGAGCAGTTCTTC. It translates to CASGWGGEGEQFF. Full variable domain (rest looked up from reference TRBV5-1 and TRBJ2-1): KAGVTQTPRYLIKTRGQQVTLSCSPISGHRSVSWYQQTPGQGLQFLFEYFSETQRNKGNFPGRFSGRQFSNSRSEMNVSTLELGDSALYLCASGWGGEGEQFFGPGTRLTVL.

DNA for the CDR3: TGTGCCAGCAGCTTGTGGGGGACAGGTCCATACACTGAAGCTTTCTTT. As protein: CASSLWGTGPYTEAFF. This chain uses TRBV5-6 with TRBJ1-1; 8 bases line up with TRBD1. Germline CDR1 SGHDT, CDR2 YYEEEE. This CDR3 is 16 amino acids long. Losses at the gene ends were 1 base for V and 3 bases for J; bases not matched to a gene: 8.

The rearrangement joins TRBV28 to TRBJ1-2; no clear D gene. Trimming left V 7 bases short and J 3 bases short, with 15 bases between. Looked up from germline, CDR1 is MDHEN and CDR2 is SYDVKM. The CDR3 has 14 amino acids. The CDR3 DNA follows: TGTGCCAGCACTATCATCGGGGTTGACTATGGCTACACCTTC. It yields the protein CASTIIGVDYGYTF.

This chain links TRBV7-3 with TRBJ2-1, with 8 bases matching TRBD2. V shed 0 bases, J shed 2 bases, and the junction held 6 bases outside the gene matches. The V gene's germline CDR1 is SGHTA and CDR2 FQGTGA. The CDR3 loop spans 17 amino acids. The CDR3 reads CASSLTPSGYTYNEQFF. For the CDR3, the DNA is TGTGCCAGCAGCTTAACACCTAGCGGGTACACCTACAATGAGCAGTTCTTC.

The chain is built from TRBV4-1 and TRBJ2-1; possible D gene TRBD2, 6 bases. The germline V gene has CDR1 MGHRA and CDR2 YSYEKL. The V end lost 4 bases, the J end lost 0 bases, and 7 bases lay between the germline ends. This CDR3 has 14 amino acids. The CDR3 sequence is CASSPGLSYNEQFF. CDR3 bases: TGCGCCAGCAGCCCGGGACTCTCCTACAATGAGCAGTTCTTC.

The rearrangement uses TRBV27 and TRBJ2-1, with D hard to call. The germline CDR1 and CDR2 sequences are MNHEY and SMNVEV (reference sequence). The V end was cut by 1 base, the J end by 5 bases, with 6 bases between. CDR3 size: 13 residues. DNA of the CDR3: TGTGCCAGCAGTTTATTGGCCAACAATGAGCAGTTCTTC. It is translated as CASSLLANNEQFF.

The DNA of the CDR3 is TGTGCCAGGTTTTTATGCGGGGGGATCTCCTACGAGCAGTACTTC. Encoded protein: CARFLCGGISYEQYF. The genes are TRBV11-1 and TRBJ2-7; 8 bases line up with TRBD2. This CDR3 is built from 15 residues. Germline loops: CDR1 SGHAT, CDR2 FQDESV (reference sequence). V lost 9 bases and J lost 0; bases outside the gene matches: 10.

J is TRBJ1-1 and V is TRBV4-1, with D unclear. This CDR3 spans 15 amino acids. Deletions cut 1 base from V and 0 bases from J, with 9 bases between. CDR1 and CDR2 (germline): MGHRA, YSYEKL. CDR3 loop: CASSQGTDMNTEAFF. CDR3 nucleotide sequence: TGCGCCAGCAGCCAAGGAACAGACATGAACACTGAAGCTTTCTTT.

In this sample, this clone turned up a few times. The chain combines TRBV27 with TRBJ2-7, with D possibly matching TRBD1 (6 bases). The CDR3 length is 15 residues. Germline CDR1 and CDR2: MNHEY and SMNVEV (reference sequence). V was shortened by 6 bases and J by 3 bases, with 18 bases between the two germline ends. CDR3 amino acids: CASSLGAATLYEQYF. CDR3 DNA: TGTGCCAGCAGCCTGGGGGCAGCAACTCTCTACGAGCAGTACTTC.

The chain combines TRBV6-1 with TRBJ2-7; no firm D call. The CDR3 has 12 residues. Germline loops: CDR1 MNHNS, CDR2 SASEGT. The V gene lost 8 bases and the J gene lost 5 bases, with 13 bases spanning the gap. CDR3 in amino acids: CASSGLRHEQYF. The CDR3 bases are TGTGCCAGCTCTGGGTTACGCCACGAGCAGTACTTC.

This chain uses TRBV5-8 with TRBJ2-7; TRBD1 agrees at 8 bases. The CDR3 is 16 residues long. The V gene's germline CDR1 is SGHTS and CDR2 YDEGEE. Trimming cost V 4 bases and J 5 bases; bases outside gene matches: 14. In DNA form, the CDR3 reads TGTGCCAGCAGCAGAATCGGACAGGGCTATACTAACGAGCAGTACTTC. Translated, it gives CASSRIGQGYTNEQYF.

The chain employs TRBV7-2 and TRBJ2-1; TRBD1 might be the D (5 bases). Trimming took 5 bases from V and 8 from J, leaving 13 bases between them. Germline CDR1 is SGHTA and CDR2 is FQGNSA. CDR3 length: 13 residues. The CDR3, as DNA: TGTGCCAGCAGCCCGATATTAGGGGATGAGCAGTTCTTC. Its protein product is CASSPILGDEQFF.

The chain couples TRBV6-1 to TRBJ1-1; possible D gene TRBD1, 6 bases. This CDR3 contains 16 residues. V was trimmed by 2 bases and J by 10 bases, leaving 23 bases between them. Germline values: CDR1 MNHNS, CDR2 SASEGT. The CDR3 DNA sequence: TGTGCCAGCAGTGAACGCGCCTCAGGGGAAACAGGATTAGCTTTCTTT. It is translated as CASSERASGETGLAFF.

CDR3 nucleotide sequence: TGTGCCAGCAGCCAAGATTGGATTGTGAGCGGGAGGGCCGGGGAGCTGTTTTTT. The encoded protein is CASSQDWIVSGRAGELFF. V usage is TRBV14 and J usage is TRBJ2-2, with TRBD2 identical over 10 bases. V lost 0 bases and J lost 6; bases outside the gene matches: 10. This CDR3 spans 18 amino acids. The germline gives CDR1 SGHDN, CDR2 FVKESK. The whole variable domain, filled in from reference TRBV14 and TRBJ2-2, reads EAGVTQFPSHSVIEKGQTVTLRCDPISGHDNLYWYRRVMGKEIKFLLHFVKESKQDESGMPNNRFLAERTGGTYSTLKVQPAELEDSGVYFCASSQDWIVSGRAGELFFGEGSRLTVL.

A few counts support this clone. The chain has TRBV28 and TRBJ1-1, with D uncertain. The V gene's germline CDR1 is MDHEN and CDR2 SYDVKM. CDR3 length: 13 residues. Trimming removed 6 bases at V and 1 base at J, with 9 bases between. The CDR3 sequence is CASRPTRNTEAFF. The DNA of the CDR3 is TGTGCCAGCAGACCTACAAGGAACACTGAAGCTTTCTTT.

The chain carries TRBV6-5 and TRBJ2-1, with D possibly being TRBD1 (6 bases). This CDR3 is built from 13 residues. Germline CDR1 and CDR2: MNHEY and SVGAGI. V was pared by 8 bases and J by 6 bases, with 14 bases between. The CDR3 spells CASGGPLSNEQFF. The CDR3 region has the DNA TGTGCCAGCGGGGGCCCCCTGAGCAATGAGCAGTTCTTC.

CDR3 loop: CASSLFQIPSGANVLTF. The DNA of the CDR3 is TGCGCCAGCAGCTTGTTCCAAATCCCCTCTGGGGCCAACGTCCTGACTTTC. The V gene is TRBV5-1, the J gene TRBJ2-6; D gene uncertain. V lost 1 base and J 0 bases, leaving 11 bases between the germline ends. This CDR3 region has 17 residues. The germline V gene has CDR1 SGHRS and CDR2 YFSETQ.

The rearrangement uses TRBV29-1 and TRBJ2-1; a possible D gene is TRBD1 (6 bases). The ends were cut back, 4 bases at V and 2 bases at J, with 12 bases in the middle. The length of the CDR3 is 14 residues. Per the germline V gene, CDR1 is SQVTM and CDR2 is ANQGSEA. The CDR3 DNA is TGCAGCGTTGCGCCCGAGGGGGCCTACAATGAGCAGTTCTTC. Translation: CSVAPEGAYNEQFF.

The gene calls are TRBV9 and TRBJ2-3; 7 bases are shared with TRBD2. V lost 4 bases and J lost 2; bases outside the gene matches: 7. CDR1 SGDLS and CDR2 YYNGEE come from the germline V gene. The CDR3 length is 15 residues. This CDR3 is CASSPGDYPTDTQYF. For the CDR3, the DNA is TGTGCCAGCAGCCCCGGGGACTACCCCACAGATACGCAGTATTTT.